This T cell receptor beta chain was documented in a study of CD8 T cells in ankylosing spondylitis. Regarding the study as a whole: There was a TCR beta motif, made of eight highly homologous variants, that appeared characteristic of ankylosing spondylitis blood. Disease-associated clones were CD8+ and fairly uncommon in peripheral blood.

Notes on this clonotype: Its antigen is currently unknown.

Construction of TCR beta libraries was performed using quantitative 5'-RACE with molecular barcodes. TCRdb reanalysed the 5' RACE reads using MiXCR and keeps one entry per CDR3 protein. This sample has about 150,000 distinct CDR3 sequences, with roughly 44% found just once. V shed 5 bases, J shed 0 bases, and the junction held 6 bases outside the gene matches. This CDR3 has 16 residues. CDR1 is MNHEY, CDR2 SVGAGI, per germline. The origin of this receptor is a male donor with ankylosing spondylitis. The chain links TRBV6-5 to TRBJ1-4, with 7 bases lining up with TRBD1. Sample: synovial fluid, either unsorted or a sorted T cell fraction (not recorded which). CDR3 sequence reads: CASSNRQGATNEKLFF. The CDR3 nucleotides read TGTGCCAGCAGTAATCGACAGGGTGCAACTAATGAAAAACTGTTTTTT.